Detailed here is one TCR beta chain. Sequenced by immunoSEQ multiplex PCR; TCRdb stores in-frame clones only, minus some. The sample lists about 270,000 clones; roughly 87% were seen once. This specimen comes from a study of control samples from healthy donors and cancer patients. This CDR3 is 14 amino acids long. V dropped 4 bases and J dropped 5 bases, with 12 bases sitting between them. Looked up from germline, CDR1 is SGHRS and CDR2 is YFSETQ. Material for sequencing was PBMCs. The sequence derives from a woman in her sixties with lung cancer. The chain has TRBV5-1 and TRBJ1-4; a possible D gene is TRBD1 (5 bases). The CDR3 nucleotides read TGCGCCAGCAGCGGCGGGACCCCGAATGAAAAACTGTTTTTT. Translation: CASSGGTPNEKLFF.